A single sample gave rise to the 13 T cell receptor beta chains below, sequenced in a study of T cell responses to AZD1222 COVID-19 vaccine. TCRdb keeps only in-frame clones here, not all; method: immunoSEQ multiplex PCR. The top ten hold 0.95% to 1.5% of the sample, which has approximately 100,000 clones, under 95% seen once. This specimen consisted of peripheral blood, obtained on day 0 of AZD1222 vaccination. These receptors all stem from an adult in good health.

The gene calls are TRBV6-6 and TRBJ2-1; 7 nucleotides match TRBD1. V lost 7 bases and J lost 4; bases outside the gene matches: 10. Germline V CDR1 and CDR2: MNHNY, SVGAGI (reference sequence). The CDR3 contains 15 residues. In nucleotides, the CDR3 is TGTGCCAGCAACCCAGGGGGAACCCCGTACAATGAGCAGTTCTTC. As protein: CASNPGGTPYNEQFF.

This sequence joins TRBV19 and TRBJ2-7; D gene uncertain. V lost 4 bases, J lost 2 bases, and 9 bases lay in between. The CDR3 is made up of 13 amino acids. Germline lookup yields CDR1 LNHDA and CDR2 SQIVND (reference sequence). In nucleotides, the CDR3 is TGTGCCAGTAGTAAAGGGATTACCTACGAGCAGTACTTC. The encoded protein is CASSKGITYEQYF.

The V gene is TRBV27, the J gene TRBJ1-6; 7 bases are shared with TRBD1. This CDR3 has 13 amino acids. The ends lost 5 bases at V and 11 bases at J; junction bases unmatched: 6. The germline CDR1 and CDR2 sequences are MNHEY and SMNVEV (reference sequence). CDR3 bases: TGTGCCAGCAGTCCGGACAGGTTGGCACCCCTCCACTTT. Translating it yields CASSPDRLAPLHF.

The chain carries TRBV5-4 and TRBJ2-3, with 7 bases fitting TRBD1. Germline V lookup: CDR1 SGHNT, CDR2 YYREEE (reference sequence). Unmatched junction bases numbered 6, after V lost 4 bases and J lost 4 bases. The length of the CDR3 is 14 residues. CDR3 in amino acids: CASSPTGTADTQYF. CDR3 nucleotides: TGTGCCAGCAGCCCTACCGGGACAGCAGATACGCAGTATTTT.

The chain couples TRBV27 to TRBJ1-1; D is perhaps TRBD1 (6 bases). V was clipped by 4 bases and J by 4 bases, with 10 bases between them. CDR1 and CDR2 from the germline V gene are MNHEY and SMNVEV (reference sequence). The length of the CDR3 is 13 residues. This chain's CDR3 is CASSYRDGTEAFF. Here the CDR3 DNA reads TGTGCCAGCAGTTACAGGGATGGCACTGAAGCTTTCTTT.

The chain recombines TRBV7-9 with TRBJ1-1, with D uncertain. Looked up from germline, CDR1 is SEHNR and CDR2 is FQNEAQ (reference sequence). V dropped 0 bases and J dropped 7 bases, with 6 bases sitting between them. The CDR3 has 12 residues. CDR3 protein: CASSLAADEAFF. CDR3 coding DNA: TGTGCCAGCAGCTTAGCTGCAGATGAAGCTTTCTTT. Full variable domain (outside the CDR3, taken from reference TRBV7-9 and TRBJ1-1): DTGVSQNPRHKITKRGQNVTFRCDPISEHNRLYWYRQTLGQGPEFLTYFQNEAQLEKSRLLSDRFSAERPKGSFSTLEIQRTEQGDSAMYLCASSLAADEAFFGQGTRLTVV.

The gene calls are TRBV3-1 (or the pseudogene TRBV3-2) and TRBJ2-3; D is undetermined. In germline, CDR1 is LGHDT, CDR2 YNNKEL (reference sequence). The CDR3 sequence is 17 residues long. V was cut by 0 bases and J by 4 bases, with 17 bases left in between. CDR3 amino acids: CASSQDHSGSASDTQYF. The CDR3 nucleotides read TGTGCCAGCAGCCAAGATCACTCAGGATCAGCGTCAGATACGCAGTATTTT.

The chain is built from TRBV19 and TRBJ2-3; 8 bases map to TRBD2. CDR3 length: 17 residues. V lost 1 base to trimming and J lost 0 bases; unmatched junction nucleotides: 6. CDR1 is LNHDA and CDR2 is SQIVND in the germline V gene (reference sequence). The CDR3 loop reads CASSIGFGGGSTDTQYF. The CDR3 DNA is TGTGCCAGTAGTATAGGGTTCGGGGGGGGTAGCACAGATACGCAGTATTTT.

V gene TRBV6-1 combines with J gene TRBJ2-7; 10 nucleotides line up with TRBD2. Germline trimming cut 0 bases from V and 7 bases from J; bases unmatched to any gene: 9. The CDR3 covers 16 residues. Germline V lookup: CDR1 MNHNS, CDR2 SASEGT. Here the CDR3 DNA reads TGTGCCAGCAGTGAAGCGGCTCTAGCGGGAGCTGAAGAGCAGTACTTC. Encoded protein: CASSEAALAGAEEQYF.

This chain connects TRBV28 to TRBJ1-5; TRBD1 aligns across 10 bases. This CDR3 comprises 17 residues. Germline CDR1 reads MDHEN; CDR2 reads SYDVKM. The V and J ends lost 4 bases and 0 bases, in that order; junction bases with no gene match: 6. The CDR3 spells CASSYPGQGPSNQPQHF. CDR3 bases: TGTGCCAGCAGTTACCCGGGACAGGGGCCTAGCAATCAGCCCCAGCATTTT.

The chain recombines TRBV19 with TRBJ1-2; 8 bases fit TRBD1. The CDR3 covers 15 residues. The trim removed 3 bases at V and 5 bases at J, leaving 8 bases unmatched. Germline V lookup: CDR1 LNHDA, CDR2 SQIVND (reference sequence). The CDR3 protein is CASSISRGRRYGYTF. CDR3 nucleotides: TGTGCCAGTAGTATTTCCAGGGGGCGCAGATATGGCTACACCTTC.

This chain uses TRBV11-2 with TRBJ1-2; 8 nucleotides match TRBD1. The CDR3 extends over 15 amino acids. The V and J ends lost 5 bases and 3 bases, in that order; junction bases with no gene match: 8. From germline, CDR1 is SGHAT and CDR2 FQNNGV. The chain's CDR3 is CASSRLQGDYYGYTF. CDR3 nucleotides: TGTGCCAGCAGCAGATTACAGGGGGATTACTATGGCTACACCTTC.

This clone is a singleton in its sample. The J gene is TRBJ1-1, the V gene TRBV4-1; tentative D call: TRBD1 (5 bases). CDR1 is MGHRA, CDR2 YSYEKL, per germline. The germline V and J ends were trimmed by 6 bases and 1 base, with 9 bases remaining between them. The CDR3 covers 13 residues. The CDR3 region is CASRETENTEAFF. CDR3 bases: TGCGCCAGCAGAGAGACAGAGAACACTGAAGCTTTCTTT.